The source of this TCR beta chain is a study of Ad26.COV2.S vaccination and SARS-CoV-2 variants. Study summary: The Ad26.COV2.S arm of the COV1001 trial was where the donor was placed. Overall study results and limits: Placebo and vaccine recipients had non-spike TCR breadth that was similar.

CDR3 length equals 16 residues. CDR1 is MDHEN, CDR2 SYDVKM, per germline. Trimming pared 7 bases from V and 4 bases from J, leaving 22 bases between. Worth noting for this clone: Antigen unknown.

Data came from immunoSEQ multiplex PCR; TCRdb stores just in-frame clones and leaves some out. The table includes 380,000 or so clones, more than 85% detected once. Treatment specified: about 20 received Ad26.COV2.S at low or high dose, single or two shots; about 5 received placebo; per-sample allocation not given. The samples date from day 63 after the first vaccine or placebo injection. Expressing Wuhan-strain SARS-CoV-2 spike, an Ad26 vector served as the vaccine. The chain employs TRBV28 and TRBJ1-2; the D is unclear. The material was peripheral blood, obtained in a trial of Ad26.COV2.S vaccine versus placebo. This clonotype was sampled from a person between 18 and 65 years old who received the Ad26.COV2.S COVID-19 vaccine or a placebo. CDR3 sequence: CASTDYRTGGPYGYTF. In DNA, the CDR3 is TGTGCCAGCACCGATTATCGGACGGGCGGCCCCTATGGCTACACCTTC.